This paragraph reports one TCR beta chain. This clonotype was observed many times. What this receptor recognizes is not known. No much larger clone is present one base from it, and per-base qualities are unavailable. Per the publication, the time point label means: day 60 (about 2 months) after transplantation. Per the publication, the treatment or condition label means: allogeneic hematopoietic cell transplantation with graft depleted of TCRalphabeta T cells and CD19 B cells. The children who served as transplant recipients had been given grafts of TCRalphabeta/CD19-depleted allogeneic hematopoietic cells. Library construction relied on PCR. The instrument was an Illumina HiSeq 2500. Molecular barcoding was employed in the preparation of TCR libraries, with unique molecular identifiers being used to normalize TCRbeta repertoire quantification. TCRdb passed the public sequencing reads through fastp at Q25 and MiXCR, retaining productive beta sequences. Rows are combined by CDR3 protein, so each entry shows the most common genes and DNA. Within this sample are roughly 30,000 distinct CDR3 sequences, with approximately 7% of them counted one time only. Roughly 27% of the sample goes to the ten largest clones.

These data are taken from a study of T-cell reconstitution after alpha-beta-depleted transplantation in children listed by TCRdb under 2016. Looking at the study overall: The study quantitatively tracked T-cell immune reconstitution after TCRalphabeta/CD19-depleted allogeneic hematopoietic cell transplantation in children using TCR repertoire profiling. On the study overall, not on this receptor specifically: Hyperexpanded clone frequencies declined over subsequent months; after one year, T-cell counts and TCRbeta diversity were mostly attributed to newly produced T cells. The apparently early alphabetaT-cell count recovery about two months after transplant was reportedly dependent on only several hundred rapidly expanded clones derived from non-depleted graft cells. The high TCRbeta diversity at day 60 in some patients was ascribed to recipient T cells and intrathymic progenitors that had survived conditioning.

The germline V gene (reference sequence) yields DFQATT for CDR1 and SNEGSKA for CDR2. The CDR3 goes from the cysteine to the phenylalanine over 13 residues. The DNA shown is the 39-base CDR3, in frame from base 1. V gives up 0 bases and J gives up 5 bases, and the segment between their germline ends measures 11 bases. This clonotype was sampled from a child under two years old who had a stem cell transplant for acute myeloid leukemia, so the T cells may come from the graft donor. The sample consisted of peripheral blood, taken 60 days after TCRalphabeta/CD19-depleted stem cell transplant. The sequence joins TRBV20-1 to TRBJ2-7, and the D gene may be TRBD2, 6 bases matching. The DNA reads TGCAGTGCTAGAGAAGAGACTAGGAACGAGCAGTACTTC. Its coded protein is CSAREETRNEQYF.